These T cell receptor beta chains were read from a single sample in a study of T cell changes during pregnancy in multiple sclerosis. Some clones are missing from TCRdb's copy, which holds only in-frame ones; the method was immunoSEQ multiplex PCR. In the table there are about 28,000 clones, around 90% of which are singletons. The material sequenced was peripheral blood, taken in the first trimester of pregnancy. The receptors stem from a female donor in good health, enrolled as a control in a pregnancy study. Both conserved end residues are part of each CDR3. The D gene is left open where the match is weak. The size field is filled for only some rows; it gives once, few, many or a size class.

J gene,V gene,D gene,clone size,CDR3 protein,CDR3 DNA
TRBJ2-2,TRBV6-1,TRBD1,-,CASLTGGNTGELFF,TGTGCCAGCTTAACAGGGGGCAACACCGGGGAGCTGTTTTTT
TRBJ1-1,TRBV15,-,-,CATSRDPTTENTEAFF,TGTGCCACCAGCAGAGACCCCACCACAGAGAACACTGAAGCTTTCTTT
TRBJ1-2,TRBV27,-,-,CASSLSLRPGTPHVDYGYTF,TGTGCCAGCAGTTTATCCCTACGTCCCGGGACACCTCACGTCGACTATGGCTACACCTTC
TRBJ2-4,TRBV30,TRBD2,-,CAWSVLAGGPGTKNIQYF,TGTGCCTGGAGCGTACTAGCGGGAGGGCCGGGAACCAAAAACATTCAGTACTTC
TRBJ1-1,TRBV29-1,-,-,CSVSSGTSRNTEAFF,TGCAGCGTATCATCGGGGACAAGCAGGAACACTGAAGCTTTCTTT
TRBJ2-1,TRBV7-2,-,-,CASSLEMSSYNEQFF,TGTGCCAGCAGCTTAGAAATGAGCTCCTACAATGAGCAGTTCTTC
TRBJ2-7,TRBV6-1,-,-,CASSENWEQYF,TGTGCCAGCAGTGAAAACTGGGAGCAGTACTTC
TRBJ1-1,TRBV6-6,-,-,CASSQEGSYTEAFF,TGTGCCAGCAGCCAGGAGGGTAGTTACACTGAAGCTTTCTTT
TRBJ1-2,TRBV30,TRBD1,-,CAWSPGQVYGYTF,TGTGCCTGGAGTCCCGGACAGGTATATGGCTACACCTTC
TRBJ2-5,TRBV10-3,-,-,CATRGGGLQETQYF,TGTGCCACCCGCGGAGGCGGCCTTCAAGAGACCCAGTACTTC
TRBJ2-1,TRBV7-9,-,-,CASSLMRDSREQFF,TGTGCCAGCAGCTTGATGCGGGACAGCCGGGAGCAGTTCTTC
TRBJ2-4,TRBV9,-,-,CASSAKQAPSKNIQYF,TGTGCCAGCAGCGCTAAACAGGCCCCTTCTAAAAACATTCAGTACTTC
TRBJ1-2,TRBV7-2,TRBD1,-,CASSLGQGSTGGYTF,TGTGCCAGCAGCCTTGGACAGGGGAGTACGGGTGGCTACACCTTC
TRBJ1-2,TRBV7-9,-,-,CASSPGGVWGYTF,TGTGCCAGCAGCCCAGGAGGGGTTTGGGGCTACACCTTC
TRBJ2-7,TRBV4-1,-,-,CASSQEWRSSYEQYF,TGCGCCAGCAGCCAAGAATGGAGGAGCTCCTACGAGCAGTACTTC
TRBJ2-3,TRBV4-1,-,-,CASSQIQGGTQYF,TGCGCCAGCAGCCAAATCCAGGGGGGCACGCAGTATTTT
TRBJ2-7,TRBV13,TRBD2,-,CASSLSGRVYEQYF,TGTGCCAGCAGCCTAAGCGGGAGGGTTTACGAGCAGTACTTC
TRBJ2-5,TRBV6-1,TRBD1,-,CASSTNRGRETQYF,TGTGCCAGCAGCACAAACAGGGGGCGTGAGACCCAGTACTTC
TRBJ1-1,TRBV30,TRBD1,few,CAWRITGTGNTEAFF,TGTGCCTGGAGAATAACCGGGACAGGGAACACTGAAGCTTTCTTT
TRBJ1-2,TRBV7-2,TRBD1,-,CASSSDINQGAYGYTF,TGTGCCAGCAGCTCAGATATAAACCAGGGGGCCTATGGCTACACCTTC
TRBJ1-2,TRBV11-2,TRBD1,-,CASRPGTGNYGYTF,TGTGCCAGCAGACCTGGGACAGGGAACTATGGCTACACCTTC
TRBJ2-1,TRBV21-1,-,-,CASSKGRTEYNEQFF,TGTGCCAGCAGCAAAGGGAGGACAGAGTACAATGAGCAGTTCTTC
TRBJ1-5,TRBV18,-,-,CASSPLNPTGGDQPQHF,TGTGCCAGCTCCCCCCTTAACCCAACGGGCGGGGATCAGCCCCAGCATTTT
TRBJ2-2,TRBV11-3,TRBD1,-,CASSLGGTGVTGELFF,TGTGCCAGCAGCTTAGGAGGGACAGGGGTCACCGGGGAGCTGTTTTTT
TRBJ1-1,TRBV7-9,-,-,CASSFGETEAFF,TGTGCCAGCAGCTTCGGAGAAACTGAAGCTTTCTTT
TRBJ2-4,TRBV27,TRBD1,-,CASSSGQRLNIQYF,TGTGCCAGCAGTTCGGGACAGCGGTTAAACATTCAGTACTTC
TRBJ1-5,TRBV2,TRBD1,-,CASRTGTVSNQPQHF,TGTGCCAGCAGGACCGGGACAGTCAGCAATCAGCCCCAGCATTTT
TRBJ2-7,TRBV6-5,TRBD2,few,CASSYGGGLLSYEQYF,TGTGCCAGCAGTTACGGCGGGGGGCTCCTCTCCTACGAGCAGTACTTC
TRBJ2-1,TRBV5-4,TRBD2,-,CASSLGLAGAYNEQFF,TGTGCCAGCAGCTTGGGACTAGCGGGAGCCTACAATGAGCAGTTCTTC
TRBJ2-3,TRBV13,-,-,CASSLTSNTDTQYF,TGTGCCAGCAGCCTGACTAGTAACACAGATACGCAGTATTTT
TRBJ1-2,TRBV4-1,-,-,CASSQAAGNYGYTF,TGCGCCAGCAGCCAAGCTGCAGGGAACTATGGCTACACCTTC
TRBJ2-3,TRBV30,TRBD2,-,CAWASGRAIYF,TGTGCCTGGGCGAGCGGGAGGGCCATCTATTTT
TRBJ1-6,TRBV7-9,-,-,CASSLEQVSSPLHF,TGTGCCAGCAGCTTAGAACAGGTTTCTTCACCCCTCCACTTT
TRBJ2-5,TRBV5-4,-,-,CASSLGGGYQETQYF,TGTGCCAGCAGCTTGGGTGGCGGATACCAAGAGACCCAGTACTTC
TRBJ1-3,TRBV10-3,-,-,CAISARPGVDTIYF,TGTGCCATCAGTGCCCGCCCAGGGGTCGACACCATATATTTT
TRBJ1-2,TRBV19,-,-,CASSMGTDINYGYTF,TGTGCCAGTAGTATGGGTACGGACATTAACTATGGCTACACCTTC